These T cell receptor beta chains were read from a single sample in a study of shared clonotypes between healthy human individuals. Measured with immunoSEQ multiplex PCR; TCRdb has only the in-frame clones, and not every one. The table shows a few million clones, with 93% occurring only once. Sequencing was carried out using naive CD4+ T cells from PBMCs. All receptors come from a man aged 18-30 years in good health. Some clones in this sample may be carry-over from other donors' samples. Each CDR3 is given with its conserved first and last residue. A D gene is named only where the DNA matches it firmly. Clone size is given for some rows only: seen once, a few or many times, or a class if the clone is expanded.

13	NA	TRBV7-2	TRBJ2-5	NA	CASSFNGRETQYF	TGTGCCAGCAGCTTTAATGGTCGGGAGACCCAGTACTTC
15	NA	TRBV25-1	TRBJ2-1	NA	CASSDSGASYNEQFF	TGTGCCAGCAGTGATTCGGGGGCGTCCTACAATGAGCAGTTCTTC
15	TRBD2	TRBV28	TRBJ2-7	NA	CASRRIAGGPGEQYF	TGTGCCAGCAGGCGGATAGCGGGAGGGCCCGGCGAGCAGTACTTC
16	TRBD2	TRBV7-9	TRBJ2-2	once	CASSFGTSGSAGELFF	TGTGCCAGCAGCTTCGGGACTAGCGGGAGCGCCGGGGAGCTGTTTTTT
15	NA	TRBV14	TRBJ2-2	NA	CASSQALANTGELFF	TGTGCCAGCAGCCAAGCACTGGCTAACACCGGGGAGCTGTTTTTT
14	TRBD2	TRBV28	TRBJ2-5	NA	CASSPGGAVETQYF	TGTGCCAGCAGCCCCGGGGGGGCCGTGGAGACCCAGTACTTC
14	NA	TRBV29-1	TRBJ1-1	NA	CSVADPGRNTEAFF	TGCAGCGTTGCTGATCCGGGGCGGAACACTGAAGCTTTCTTT
14	NA	TRBV19	TRBJ2-1	NA	CASSIGLAYNEQFF	TGTGCCAGTAGTATAGGACTAGCCTACAATGAGCAGTTCTTC
13	NA	TRBV28	TRBJ2-1	NA	CASWTALDFFWFF	TGTGCCAGCTGGACAGCGCTTGATTTTTTCTGGTTCTTC
16	NA	TRBV28	TRBJ2-7	NA	CASSFPLRQGGYEQYF	TGTGCCAGCAGTTTCCCCCTCCGACAGGGAGGATACGAGCAGTACTTC
13	NA	TRBV6-6	TRBJ2-3	NA	CASSYSGRDTQYF	TGTGCCAGCAGTTACTCAGGTAGAGATACGCAGTATTTT
20	TRBD2	TRBV28	TRBJ2-7	NA	CASSSIWSPTSGRASYEQYF	TGTGCCAGCAGTTCCATATGGTCCCCGACTAGCGGGAGGGCCTCCTACGAGCAGTACTTC
13	NA	TRBV7-6	TRBJ2-1	NA	CASSLVPGDEQFF	TGTGCCAGCAGCTTAGTCCCGGGGGATGAGCAGTTCTTC
14	NA	TRBV5-1	TRBJ2-7	NA	CASSWDQGPYEQYF	TGCGCCAGCAGCTGGGACCAGGGACCCTACGAGCAGTACTTC
15	NA	TRBV6-6	TRBJ1-2	NA	CASSHYNVPHYGYTF	TGTGCCAGCAGCCATTATAACGTTCCCCACTATGGCTACACCTTC
14	NA	TRBV11-3	TRBJ2-5	NA	CASSLEQVGETQYF	TGTGCCAGCAGCTTAGAACAGGTAGGGGAGACCCAGTACTTC
15	NA	TRBV5-1	TRBJ1-1	NA	CASTPIGGVNTEAFF	TGCGCCAGCACCCCGATCGGGGGAGTAAACACTGAAGCTTTCTTT
12	NA	TRBV28	TRBJ2-7	NA	CASSKLKGEQYF	TGTGCCAGCAGCAAACTTAAGGGCGAGCAGTACTTC
18	NA	TRBV6-1	TRBJ2-1	NA	CASSEHGSYGNAYNEQFF	TGTGCCAGCAGTGAACACGGATCGTACGGGAACGCCTACAATGAGCAGTTCTTC
13	NA	TRBV27	TRBJ1-2	NA	CASSSVSNYGYTF	TGTGCCAGCAGTTCCGTCAGTAACTATGGCTACACCTTC
12	NA	TRBV18	TRBJ2-5	once	CASSEEQETQYF	TGTGCCAGCTCCGAGGAGCAAGAGACCCAGTACTTC
12	NA	TRBV2	TRBJ2-7	NA	CASSLQGYEQYF	TGTGCCAGCAGTCTACAGGGTTACGAGCAGTACTTC
14	NA	TRBV29-1	TRBJ2-3	NA	CSIGQSSSTDTQYF	TGCAGCATTGGACAGTCCTCTAGCACAGATACGCAGTATTTT
12	NA	TRBV29-1	TRBJ2-1	NA	CSAKKGSNEQFF	TGCAGCGCCAAAAAGGGGTCCAATGAGCAGTTCTTC
19	TRBD1	TRBV7-9	TRBJ2-7	NA	CASSLVRYSGTGGSYEQYF	TGTGCCAGCAGCTTAGTACGATATTCCGGGACAGGGGGCTCCTACGAGCAGTACTTC
13	NA	TRBV28	TRBJ2-5	NA	CASSPGGQETQYF	TGTGCCAGCAGTCCGGGTGGGCAAGAGACCCAGTACTTC
18	TRBD2	TRBV7-3	TRBJ2-1	NA	CASSPAGGLAGAYNEQFF	TGTGCCAGCAGCCCTGCGGGGGGACTAGCGGGAGCGTACAATGAGCAGTTCTTC
14	NA	TRBV11-2	TRBJ2-5	NA	CASSKVGVRETQYF	TGTGCCAGCAGCAAAGTGGGGGTCCGGGAGACCCAGTACTTC
12	NA	TRBV4-3	TRBJ1-2	once	CASSHRDDGYTF	TGCGCCAGCAGCCACAGGGATGATGGCTACACCTTC
14	TRBD1	TRBV7-2	TRBJ2-5	NA	CASSIQGIGETQYF	TGTGCCAGCAGCATACAGGGGATCGGGGAGACCCAGTACTTC
17	NA	TRBV19	TRBJ2-7	NA	CASSIGGVPALPYEQYF	TGTGCCAGTAGTATAGGCGGGGTTCCGGCCCTGCCCTACGAGCAGTACTTC
16	NA	TRBV10-1	TRBJ1-5	NA	CASSELGSVPLEPQHF	TGCGCCAGCAGTGAGTTAGGGTCAGTTCCCTTGGAGCCCCAGCATTTT
12	NA	TRBV6-5	TRBJ2-1	NA	CASLGSYNEQFF	TGTGCCAGCCTGGGCTCCTACAATGAGCAGTTCTTC
14	NA	TRBV7-3	TRBJ2-1	NA	CASSPARDYNEQFF	TGTGCCAGCAGTCCCGCCCGGGACTACAATGAGCAGTTCTTC
14	NA	TRBV2	TRBJ1-2	NA	CASSEAVGSYGYTF	TGTGCCAGCAGTGAAGCGGTCGGGAGCTATGGCTACACCTTC
13	NA	TRBV14	TRBJ2-5	NA	CARCWPNQETQYF	TGTGCCAGGTGTTGGCCAAACCAAGAGACCCAGTACTTC
14	TRBD2	TRBV9	TRBJ2-7	NA	CASSTSGTSHEQYF	TGTGCCAGCAGCACTAGCGGGACCTCCCACGAGCAGTACTTC
13	TRBD1	TRBV28	TRBJ1-2	NA	CASSLWTGGGYTF	TGTGCCAGCAGTTTGTGGACAGGCGGCGGCTACACCTTC
16	TRBD1	TRBV9	TRBJ2-7	NA	CASSVGAGQGSYEQYF	TGTGCCAGCAGCGTAGGGGCGGGACAGGGTTCCTACGAGCAGTACTTC
16	TRBD2	TRBV7-8	TRBJ2-2	NA	CASSSRGGVDTGELFF	TGTGCCAGCAGCTCACGGGGAGGGGTGGACACCGGGGAGCTGTTTTTT
14	NA	TRBV6-5	TRBJ1-3	few	CASSPRQSLGTIYF	TGTGCCAGCAGCCCCCGACAGAGCCTTGGCACCATATATTTT
14	TRBD2	TRBV10-3	TRBJ2-5	NA	CAISESGGRETQYF	TGTGCCATCAGTGAGTCCGGCGGGAGAGAGACCCAGTACTTC
13	NA	TRBV29-1	TRBJ2-5	NA	CSVAQTDKETQYF	TGCAGCGTTGCCCAGACAGATAAAGAGACCCAGTACTTC
11	NA	TRBV11-2	TRBJ2-5	NA	CASSPTKTQYF	TGTGCCAGCAGCCCAACGAAGACCCAGTACTTC
15	NA	TRBV7-9	TRBJ1-1	NA	CASSLSAKGGTEAFF	TGTGCCAGCAGCTTATCCGCGAAGGGGGGCACTGAAGCTTTCTTT
13	NA	TRBV6-5	TRBJ2-1	NA	CASSYSGRSEQFF	TGTGCCAGCAGTTACTCGGGCAGGTCGGAGCAGTTCTTC